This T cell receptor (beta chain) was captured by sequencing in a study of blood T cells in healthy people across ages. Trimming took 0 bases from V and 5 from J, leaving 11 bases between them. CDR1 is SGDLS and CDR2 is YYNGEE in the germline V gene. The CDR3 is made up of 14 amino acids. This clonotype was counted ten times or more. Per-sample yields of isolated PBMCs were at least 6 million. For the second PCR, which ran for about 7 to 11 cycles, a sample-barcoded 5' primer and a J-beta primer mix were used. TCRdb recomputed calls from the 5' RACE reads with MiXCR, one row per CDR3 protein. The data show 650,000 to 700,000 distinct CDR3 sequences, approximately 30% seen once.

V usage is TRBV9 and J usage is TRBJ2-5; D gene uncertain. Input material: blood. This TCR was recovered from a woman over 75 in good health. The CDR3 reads CASSVGADGETQYF. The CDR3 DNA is TGTGCCAGCAGCGTAGGGGCAGACGGGGAGACCCAGTACTTC.